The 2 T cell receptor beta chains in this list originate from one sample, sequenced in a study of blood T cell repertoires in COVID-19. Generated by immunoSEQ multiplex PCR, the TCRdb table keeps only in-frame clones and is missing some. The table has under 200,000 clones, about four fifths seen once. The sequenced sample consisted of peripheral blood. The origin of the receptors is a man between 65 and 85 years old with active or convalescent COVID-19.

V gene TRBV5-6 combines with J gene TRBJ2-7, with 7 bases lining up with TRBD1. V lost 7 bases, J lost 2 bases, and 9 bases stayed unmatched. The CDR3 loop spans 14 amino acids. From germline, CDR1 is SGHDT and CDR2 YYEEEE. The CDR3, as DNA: TGTGCCAGCTGCCACCGGGACAGTGCCTACGAGCAGTACTTC. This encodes CASCHRDSAYEQYF.

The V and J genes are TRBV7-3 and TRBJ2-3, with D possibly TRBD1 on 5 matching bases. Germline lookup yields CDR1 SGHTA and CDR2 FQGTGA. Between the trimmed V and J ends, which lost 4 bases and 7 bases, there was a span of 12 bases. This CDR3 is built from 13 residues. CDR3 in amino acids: CASSSTQGNTQYF. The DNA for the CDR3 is TGTGCCAGCAGCTCGACGCAGGGAAATACGCAGTATTTT.